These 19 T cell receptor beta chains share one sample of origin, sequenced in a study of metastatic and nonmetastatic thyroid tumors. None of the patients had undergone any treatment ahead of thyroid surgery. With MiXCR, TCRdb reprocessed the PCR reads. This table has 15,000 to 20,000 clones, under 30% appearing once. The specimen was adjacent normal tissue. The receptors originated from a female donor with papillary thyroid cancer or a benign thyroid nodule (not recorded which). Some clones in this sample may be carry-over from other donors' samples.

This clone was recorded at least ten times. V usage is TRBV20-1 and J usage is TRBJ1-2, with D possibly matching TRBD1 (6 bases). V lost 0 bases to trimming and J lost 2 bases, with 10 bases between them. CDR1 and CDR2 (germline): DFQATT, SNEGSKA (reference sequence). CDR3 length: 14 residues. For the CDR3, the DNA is TGCAGTGCTAGAGATTGGGGGGGCAACTATGGCTACACCTTC. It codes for CSARDWGGNYGYTF.

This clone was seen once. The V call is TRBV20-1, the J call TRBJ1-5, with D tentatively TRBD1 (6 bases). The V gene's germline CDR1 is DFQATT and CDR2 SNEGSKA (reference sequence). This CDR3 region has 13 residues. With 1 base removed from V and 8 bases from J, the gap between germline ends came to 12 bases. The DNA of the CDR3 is TGCAGTGCTAGAGTTGAAGGGGGTAAGCCCCAGCATTTT. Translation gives CSARVEGGKPQHF.

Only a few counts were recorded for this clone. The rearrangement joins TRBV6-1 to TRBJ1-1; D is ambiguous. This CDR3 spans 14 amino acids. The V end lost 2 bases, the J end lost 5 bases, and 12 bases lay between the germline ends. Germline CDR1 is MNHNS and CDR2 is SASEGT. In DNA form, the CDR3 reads TGTGCCAGCAGTGAACGTAGAGGGCGGACTGAAGCTTTCTTT. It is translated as CASSERRGRTEAFF.

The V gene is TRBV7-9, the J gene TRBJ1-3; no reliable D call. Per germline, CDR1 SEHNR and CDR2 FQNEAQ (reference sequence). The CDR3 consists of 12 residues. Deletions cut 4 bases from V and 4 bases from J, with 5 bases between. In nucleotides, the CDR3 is TGTGCCAGCAGCTCACAGGGAAACACCATATATTTT. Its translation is CASSSQGNTIYF.

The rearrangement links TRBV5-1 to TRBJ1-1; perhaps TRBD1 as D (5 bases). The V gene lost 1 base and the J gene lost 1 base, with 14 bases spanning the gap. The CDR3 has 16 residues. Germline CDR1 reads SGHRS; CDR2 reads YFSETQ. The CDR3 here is CASSLISGTGNTEAFF. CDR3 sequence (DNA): TGCGCCAGCAGCTTGATCTCGGGGACCGGGAACACTGAAGCTTTCTTT.

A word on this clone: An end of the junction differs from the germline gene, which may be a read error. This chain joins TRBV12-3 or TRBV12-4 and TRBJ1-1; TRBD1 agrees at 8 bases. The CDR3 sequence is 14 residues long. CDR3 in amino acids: CASSITGGFTEALF. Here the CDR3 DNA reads TGTGCCAGCAGTATAACAGGGGGTTTTACTGAAGCTCTCTTT.

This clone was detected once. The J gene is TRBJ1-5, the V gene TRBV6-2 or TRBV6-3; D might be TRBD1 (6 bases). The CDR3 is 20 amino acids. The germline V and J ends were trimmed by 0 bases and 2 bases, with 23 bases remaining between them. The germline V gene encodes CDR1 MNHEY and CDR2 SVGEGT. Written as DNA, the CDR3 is TGTGCCAGCAGTTACTCTAGAGAGACAGGCAACCTCGAAGGCAATCAGCCCCAGCATTTT. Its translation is CASSYSRETGNLEGNQPQHF.

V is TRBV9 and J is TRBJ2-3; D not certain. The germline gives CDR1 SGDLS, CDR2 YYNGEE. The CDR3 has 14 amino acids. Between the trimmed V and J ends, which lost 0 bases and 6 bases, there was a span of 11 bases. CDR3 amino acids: CASSVEGSSDTQYF. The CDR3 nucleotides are TGTGCCAGCAGCGTAGAAGGCAGCTCGGATACGCAGTATTTT.

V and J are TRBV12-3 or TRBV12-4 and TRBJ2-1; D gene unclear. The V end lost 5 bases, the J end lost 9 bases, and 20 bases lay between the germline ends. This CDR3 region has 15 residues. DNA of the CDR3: TGTGCCAGCAGTCCCAGCGATCGAGTCATTGGTGAGCAGTTCTTC. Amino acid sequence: CASSPSDRVIGEQFF.

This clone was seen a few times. This CDR3 is CASSEAPRYYGYTF. Here the CDR3 DNA reads TGTGCCAGCAGTGAAGCGCCCAGGTACTATGGCTACACCTTC. The chain links TRBV2 to TRBJ1-2, with D uncertain. With 0 bases removed from V and 3 bases from J, the gap between germline ends came to 8 bases. This CDR3 region has 14 residues. Germline CDR1 SNHLY, CDR2 FYNNEI.

Written as DNA, the CDR3 is TGTGCCAGCAGTTTATCTTTCGTTTCGTTGGGGAGTGAGCGAAACACCATATATTTT. This translates into CASSLSFVSLGSERNTIYF. The chain couples TRBV27 to TRBJ1-3, with D uncertain. The V end lost 0 bases, the J end lost 5 bases, and 23 bases lay between the germline ends. Per the germline V gene, CDR1 is MNHEY and CDR2 is SMNVEV (reference sequence). This CDR3 has 19 residues.

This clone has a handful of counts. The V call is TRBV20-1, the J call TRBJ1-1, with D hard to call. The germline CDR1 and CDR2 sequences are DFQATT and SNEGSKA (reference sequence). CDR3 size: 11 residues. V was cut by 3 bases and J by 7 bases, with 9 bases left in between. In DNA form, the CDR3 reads TGCAGTGCTAGGTCGAGTGTTGAAGCTTTCTTT. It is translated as CSARSSVEAFF.

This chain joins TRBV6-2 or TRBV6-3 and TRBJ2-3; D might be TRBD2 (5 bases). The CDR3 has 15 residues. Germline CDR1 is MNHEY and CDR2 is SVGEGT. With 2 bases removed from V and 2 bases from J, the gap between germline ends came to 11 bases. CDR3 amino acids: CASSYGRVYTDTQYF. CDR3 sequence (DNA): TGTGCCAGCAGTTACGGGCGGGTGTACACAGATACGCAGTATTTT.

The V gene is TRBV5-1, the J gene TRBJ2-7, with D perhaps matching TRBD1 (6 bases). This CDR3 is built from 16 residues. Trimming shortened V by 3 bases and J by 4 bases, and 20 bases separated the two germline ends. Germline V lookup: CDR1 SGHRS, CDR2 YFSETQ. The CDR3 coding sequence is TGCGCCAGCAGCTCTGGGACATGGCCCATGGGGTACGAGCAGTACTTC. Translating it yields CASSSGTWPMGYEQYF.

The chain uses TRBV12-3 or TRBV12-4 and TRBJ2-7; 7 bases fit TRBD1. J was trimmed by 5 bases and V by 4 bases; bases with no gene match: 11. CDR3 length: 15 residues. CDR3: CASSSGQSRADEQYF. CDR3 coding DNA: TGTGCCAGCAGTTCGGGACAGTCCAGAGCCGACGAGCAGTACTTC.

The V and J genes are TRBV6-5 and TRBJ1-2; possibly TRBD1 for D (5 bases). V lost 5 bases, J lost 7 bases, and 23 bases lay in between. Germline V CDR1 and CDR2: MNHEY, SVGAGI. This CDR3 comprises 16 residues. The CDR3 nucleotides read TGTGCCAGCAGTAACCCCGGGACCGGGGGTCGGGGTGGCTACACCTTC. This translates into CASSNPGTGGRGGYTF.

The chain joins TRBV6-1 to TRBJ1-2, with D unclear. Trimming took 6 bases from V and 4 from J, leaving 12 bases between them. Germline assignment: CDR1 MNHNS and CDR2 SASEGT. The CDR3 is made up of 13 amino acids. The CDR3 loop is CASSLGSSYGYTF. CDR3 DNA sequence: TGTGCCAGCAGCCTAGGGTCCTCCTATGGCTACACCTTC.

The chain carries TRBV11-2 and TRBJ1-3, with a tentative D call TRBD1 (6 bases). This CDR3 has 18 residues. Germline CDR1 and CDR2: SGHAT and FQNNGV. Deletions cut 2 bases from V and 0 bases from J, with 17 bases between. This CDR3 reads CASSLSRGRLFSGNTIYF. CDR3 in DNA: TGTGCCAGCAGCTTATCCAGGGGCAGACTCTTCTCTGGAAACACCATATATTTT.

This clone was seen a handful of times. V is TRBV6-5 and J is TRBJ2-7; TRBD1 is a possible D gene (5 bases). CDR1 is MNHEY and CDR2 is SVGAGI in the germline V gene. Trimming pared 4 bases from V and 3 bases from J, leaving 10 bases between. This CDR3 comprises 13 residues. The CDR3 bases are TGTGCCAGCAGTTTCTCGACAGACTACGAGCAGTACTTC. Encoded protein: CASSFSTDYEQYF.